This paragraph reports one TCR beta chain. The CDR3 sequence is 16 residues long. Trimming removed 5 bases from V and 0 bases from J, with 13 bases in between. Germline V gives CDR1 SEHNR, CDR2 FQNEAQ (reference sequence). The sample is drawn from a study of shared clonotypes between healthy human individuals. Measured with immunoSEQ multiplex PCR; TCRdb has only the in-frame clones, and not every one. The sample yields about 2.1 million clones, 85% to 95% seen once. Terminally differentiated effector memory CD45RA+ cells were excluded from the naive CD8 cells, which were CD45RO-negative and positively selected for CCR7.

The chain combines TRBV7-9 with TRBJ2-2; D gene unclear. Sequences were obtained from naive CD8+ T cells from PBMCs. The clonotype comes from a man between 18 and 29 years old in good health. Some clones in this sample may be carry-over from other donors' samples. Here the CDR3 reads CASSHLRAANTGELFF. CDR3 bases: TGTGCCAGCAGCCACCTAAGGGCGGCGAACACCGGGGAGCTGTTTTTT.